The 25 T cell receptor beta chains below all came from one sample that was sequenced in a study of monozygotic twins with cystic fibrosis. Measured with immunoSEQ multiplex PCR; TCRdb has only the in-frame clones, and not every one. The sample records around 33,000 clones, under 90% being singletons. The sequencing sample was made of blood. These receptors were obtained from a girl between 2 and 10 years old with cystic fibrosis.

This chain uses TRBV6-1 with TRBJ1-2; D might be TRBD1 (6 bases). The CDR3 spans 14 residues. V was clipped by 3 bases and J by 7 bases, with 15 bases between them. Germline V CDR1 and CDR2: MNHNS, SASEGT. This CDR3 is CASSDLGGASGYTF. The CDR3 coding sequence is TGTGCCAGCAGTGATTTGGGGGGCGCATCTGGCTACACCTTC.

The CDR3 DNA reads as TGTGCCAGCACTAGGGAGGGGGCCCTCGGAAACACCATATATTTT. Its protein product is CASTREGALGNTIYF. V is TRBV2 and J is TRBJ1-3; 7 positions agree with TRBD1. CDR1 and CDR2 (germline): SNHLY, FYNNEI. The CDR3 has 15 amino acids. V shed 7 bases and J 4 bases; nucleotides not matched to a gene: 10.

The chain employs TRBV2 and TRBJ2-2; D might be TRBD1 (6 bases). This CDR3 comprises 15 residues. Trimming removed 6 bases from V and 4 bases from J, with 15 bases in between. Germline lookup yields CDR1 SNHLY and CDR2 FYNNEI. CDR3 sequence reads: CASRGQGKVTGELFF. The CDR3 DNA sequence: TGTGCCAGCAGGGGCCAGGGGAAGGTCACCGGGGAGCTGTTTTTT.

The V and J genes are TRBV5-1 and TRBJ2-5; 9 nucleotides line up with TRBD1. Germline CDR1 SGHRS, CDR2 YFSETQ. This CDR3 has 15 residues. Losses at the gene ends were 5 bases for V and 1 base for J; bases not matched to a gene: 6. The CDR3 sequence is CASRLMGQGQETQYF. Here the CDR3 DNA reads TGCGCCAGCAGGTTGATGGGACAGGGCCAAGAGACCCAGTACTTC.

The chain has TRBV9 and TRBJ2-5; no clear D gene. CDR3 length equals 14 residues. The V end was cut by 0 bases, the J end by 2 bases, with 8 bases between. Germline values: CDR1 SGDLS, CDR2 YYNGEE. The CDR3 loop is CASSVGVGQETQYF. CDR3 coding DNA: TGTGCCAGCAGCGTAGGGGTAGGGCAAGAGACCCAGTACTTC. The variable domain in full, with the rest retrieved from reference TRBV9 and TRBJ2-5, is DSGVTQTPKHLITATGQRVTLRCSPRSGDLSVYWYQQSLDQGLQFLIQYYNGEERAKGNILERFSAQQFPDLHSELNLSSLELGDSALYFCASSVGVGQETQYFGPGTRLLVL.

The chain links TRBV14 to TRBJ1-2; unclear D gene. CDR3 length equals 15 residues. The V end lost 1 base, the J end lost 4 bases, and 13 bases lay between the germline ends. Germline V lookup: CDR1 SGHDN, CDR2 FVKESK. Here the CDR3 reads CASSQGQRGSYGYTF. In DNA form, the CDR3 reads TGTGCCAGCAGCCAAGGTCAGAGAGGGTCCTATGGCTACACCTTC.

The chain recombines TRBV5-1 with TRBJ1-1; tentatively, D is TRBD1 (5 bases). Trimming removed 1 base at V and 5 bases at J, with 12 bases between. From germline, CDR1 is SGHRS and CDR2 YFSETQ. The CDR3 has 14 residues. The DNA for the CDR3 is TGCGCCAGCAGCTTGTCCGGGGCCGGGACTGAAGCTTTCTTT. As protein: CASSLSGAGTEAFF.

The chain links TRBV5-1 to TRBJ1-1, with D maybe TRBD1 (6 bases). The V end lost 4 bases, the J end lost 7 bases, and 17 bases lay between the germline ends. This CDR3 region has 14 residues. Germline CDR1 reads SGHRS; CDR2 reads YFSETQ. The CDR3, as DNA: TGCGCCAGCAGCCATCAACAGGGAGGCTATGAAGCTTTCTTT. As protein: CASSHQQGGYEAFF. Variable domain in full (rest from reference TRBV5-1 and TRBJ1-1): KAGVTQTPRYLIKTRGQQVTLSCSPISGHRSVSWYQQTPGQGLQFLFEYFSETQRNKGNFPGRFSGRQFSNSRSEMNVSTLELGDSALYLCASSHQQGGYEAFFGQGTRLTVV.

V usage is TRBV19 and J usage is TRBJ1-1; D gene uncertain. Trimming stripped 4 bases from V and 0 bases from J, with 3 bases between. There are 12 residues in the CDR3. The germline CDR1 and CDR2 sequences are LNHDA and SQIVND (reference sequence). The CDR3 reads CASSTLNTEAFF. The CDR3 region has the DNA TGTGCCAGTAGTACCCTGAACACTGAAGCTTTCTTT.

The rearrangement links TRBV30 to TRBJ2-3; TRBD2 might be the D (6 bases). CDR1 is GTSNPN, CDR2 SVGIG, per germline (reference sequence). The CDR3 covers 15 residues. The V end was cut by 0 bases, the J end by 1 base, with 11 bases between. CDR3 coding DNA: TGTGCCTGGAGTGTCCCGCGGGGCCGCACAGATACGCAGTATTTT. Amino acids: CAWSVPRGRTDTQYF.

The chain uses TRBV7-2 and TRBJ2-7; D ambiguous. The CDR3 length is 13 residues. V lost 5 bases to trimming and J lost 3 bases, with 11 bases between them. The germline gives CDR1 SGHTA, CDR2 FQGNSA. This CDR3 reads CASSLDKYYEQYF. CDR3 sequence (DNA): TGTGCCAGCAGCCTCGATAAGTACTACGAGCAGTACTTC.

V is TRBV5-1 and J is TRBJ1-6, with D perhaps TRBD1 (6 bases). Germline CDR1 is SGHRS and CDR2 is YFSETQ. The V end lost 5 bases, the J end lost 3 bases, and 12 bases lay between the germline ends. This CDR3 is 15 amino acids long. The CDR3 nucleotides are TGCGCCAGCAGACTCCAGGACAGCTATAATTCACCCCTCCACTTT. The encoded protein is CASRLQDSYNSPLHF.

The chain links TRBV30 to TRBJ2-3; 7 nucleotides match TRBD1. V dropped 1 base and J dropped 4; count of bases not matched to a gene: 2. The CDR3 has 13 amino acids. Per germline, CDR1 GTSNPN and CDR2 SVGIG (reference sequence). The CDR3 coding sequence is TGTGCCTGGAGTGACAGGGGAGCAGATACGCAGTATTTT. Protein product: CAWSDRGADTQYF.

The CDR3 loop reads CASSEPRGYTF. DNA for the CDR3: TGTGCCAGCAGTGAGCCAAGGGGCTACACCTTC. The chain uses TRBV2 and TRBJ1-2; no firm D call. The CDR3 loop spans 11 amino acids. Looked up from germline, CDR1 is SNHLY and CDR2 is FYNNEI. V shed 3 bases and J shed 8 bases, with 7 bases lying between them.

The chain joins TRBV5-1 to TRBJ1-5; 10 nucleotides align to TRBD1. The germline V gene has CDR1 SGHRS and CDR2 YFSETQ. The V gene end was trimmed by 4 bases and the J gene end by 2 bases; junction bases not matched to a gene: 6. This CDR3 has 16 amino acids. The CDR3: CASSISGTGGNQPQHF. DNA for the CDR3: TGCGCCAGCAGCATCTCCGGGACAGGGGGCAATCAGCCCCAGCATTTT.

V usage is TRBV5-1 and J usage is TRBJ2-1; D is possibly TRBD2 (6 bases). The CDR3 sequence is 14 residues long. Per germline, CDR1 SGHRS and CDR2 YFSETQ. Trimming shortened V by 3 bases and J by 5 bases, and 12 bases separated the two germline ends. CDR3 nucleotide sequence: TGCGCCAGCAGCTCCGGGACTTTACACAATGAGCAGTTCTTC. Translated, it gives CASSSGTLHNEQFF.

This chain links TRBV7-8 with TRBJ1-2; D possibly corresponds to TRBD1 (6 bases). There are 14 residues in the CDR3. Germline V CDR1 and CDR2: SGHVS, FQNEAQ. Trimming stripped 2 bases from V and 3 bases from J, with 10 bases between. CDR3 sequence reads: CASSLSDSDYGYTF. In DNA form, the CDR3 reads TGTGCCAGCAGCTTATCGGACAGTGACTATGGCTACACCTTC.

CDR3 loop: CASSDRVAGANVLTF. The CDR3 DNA sequence: TGTGCCAGCAGCGACAGGGTGGCCGGGGCCAACGTCCTGACTTTC. The V call is TRBV9, the J call TRBJ2-6, with D perhaps matching TRBD1 (6 bases). Germline CDR1 and CDR2: SGDLS and YYNGEE. The germline V and J ends were trimmed by 3 bases and 4 bases, with 11 bases remaining between them. This CDR3 is 15 amino acids long.

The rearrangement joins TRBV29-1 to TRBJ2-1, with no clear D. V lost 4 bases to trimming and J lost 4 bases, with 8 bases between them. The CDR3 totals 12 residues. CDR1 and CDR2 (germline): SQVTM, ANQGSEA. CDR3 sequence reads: CSVAALYNEQFF. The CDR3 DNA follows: TGCAGCGTTGCGGCATTATACAATGAGCAGTTCTTC.

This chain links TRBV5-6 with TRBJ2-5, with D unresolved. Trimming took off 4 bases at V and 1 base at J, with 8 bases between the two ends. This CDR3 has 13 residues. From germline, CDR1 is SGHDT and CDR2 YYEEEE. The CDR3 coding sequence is TGTGCCAGCAGCGCGGTCCCCCAAGAGACCCAGTACTTC. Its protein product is CASSAVPQETQYF.

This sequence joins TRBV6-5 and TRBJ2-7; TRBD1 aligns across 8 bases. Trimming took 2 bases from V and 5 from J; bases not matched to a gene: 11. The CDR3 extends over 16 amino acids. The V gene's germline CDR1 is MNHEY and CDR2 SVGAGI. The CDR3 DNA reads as TGTGCCAGCAGTTACAAACTTAGGGGACAGGACCACGAGCAGTACTTC. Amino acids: CASSYKLRGQDHEQYF.

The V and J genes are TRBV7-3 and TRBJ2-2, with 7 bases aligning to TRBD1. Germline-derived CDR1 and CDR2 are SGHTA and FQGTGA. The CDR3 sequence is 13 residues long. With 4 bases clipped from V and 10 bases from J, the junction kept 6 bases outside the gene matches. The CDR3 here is CASSYRGGVELFF. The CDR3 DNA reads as TGTGCCAGCAGCTACAGGGGTGGGGTGGAGCTGTTTTTT.

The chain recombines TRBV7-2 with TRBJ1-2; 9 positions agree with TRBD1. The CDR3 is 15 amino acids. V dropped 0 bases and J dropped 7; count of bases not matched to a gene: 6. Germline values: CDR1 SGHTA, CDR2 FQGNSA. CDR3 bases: TGTGCCAGCAGCTTAGCGGGACAGGGCCGGGCTGGCTACACCTTC. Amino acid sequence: CASSLAGQGRAGYTF.

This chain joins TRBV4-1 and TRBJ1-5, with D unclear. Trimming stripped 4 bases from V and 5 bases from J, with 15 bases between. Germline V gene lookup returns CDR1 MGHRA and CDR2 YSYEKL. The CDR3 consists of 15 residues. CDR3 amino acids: CASSPDGIRDQPQHF. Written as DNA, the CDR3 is TGCGCCAGCAGCCCGGACGGGATCCGAGATCAGCCCCAGCATTTT.

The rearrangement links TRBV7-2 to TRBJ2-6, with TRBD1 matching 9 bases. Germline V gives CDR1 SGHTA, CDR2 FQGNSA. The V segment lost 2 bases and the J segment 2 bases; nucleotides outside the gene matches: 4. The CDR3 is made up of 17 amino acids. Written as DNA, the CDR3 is TGTGCCAGCAGCTTAACAGGGGGCGGTACTGGGGCCAACGTCCTGACTTTC. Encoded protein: CASSLTGGGTGANVLTF.